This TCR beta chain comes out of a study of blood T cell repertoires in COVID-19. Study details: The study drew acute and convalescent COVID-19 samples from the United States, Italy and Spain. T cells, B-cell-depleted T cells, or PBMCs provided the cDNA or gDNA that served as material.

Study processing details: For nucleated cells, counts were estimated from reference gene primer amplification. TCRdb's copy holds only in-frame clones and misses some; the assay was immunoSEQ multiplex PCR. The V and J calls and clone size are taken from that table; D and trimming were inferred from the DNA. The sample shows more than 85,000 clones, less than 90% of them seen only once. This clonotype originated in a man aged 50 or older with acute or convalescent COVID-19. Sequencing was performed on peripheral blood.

CDR3 in amino acids: CACHKSRTTSGGPGRDTQYF. The CDR3, as DNA: TGTGCCTGCCACAAAAGTCGGACGACTAGCGGGGGACCCGGCCGGGATACGCAGTATTTT. J is TRBJ2-3 and V is TRBV30, with 12 positions matching TRBD2. The CDR3 runs 20 residues. Germline lookup yields CDR1 GTSNPN and CDR2 SVGIG (reference sequence). V gave up 6 bases and J gave up 6 bases; unmatched junction bases: 25. Full variable domain (missing parts from reference TRBV30 and TRBJ2-3): SQTIHQWPATLVQPVGSPLSLECTVEGTSNPNLYWYRQAAGRGLQLLFYSVGIGQISSEVPQNLSASRPQDRQFILSSKKLLLSDSGFYLCACHKSRTTSGGPGRDTQYFGPGTRLTVL.